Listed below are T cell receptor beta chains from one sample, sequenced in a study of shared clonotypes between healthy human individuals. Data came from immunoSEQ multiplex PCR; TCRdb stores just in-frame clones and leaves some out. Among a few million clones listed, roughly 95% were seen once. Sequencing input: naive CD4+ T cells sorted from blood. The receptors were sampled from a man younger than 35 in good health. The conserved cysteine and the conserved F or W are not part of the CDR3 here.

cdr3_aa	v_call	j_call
ASSLAFGRGTDTQY	TRBV7-2	TRBJ2-3
AWSPFPNYGYT	TRBV30	TRBJ1-2
ASSRPGGQGASYEQY	TRBV5-1	TRBJ2-7
ASSSDAEYEQY	TRBV5-1	TRBJ2-7
MTSGGASYNEQF	TRBV29-1	TRBJ2-1
AGGGSSGRNIQY	TRBV2	TRBJ2-4
ASSLEIAGPLSYEQY	TRBV5-1	TRBJ2-7
ASSVEGASTDTQY	TRBV9	TRBJ2-3
AISERVNTEAF	TRBV10-3	TRBJ1-1
ASGLETGPYEQY	TRBV12-5	TRBJ2-7
ASSSVRDRNTGELF	TRBV19	TRBJ2-2
ASRGQGNSGTEAF	TRBV27	TRBJ1-1
ASSLVLVGSPTNYGYT	TRBV7-8	TRBJ1-2
ASSSGQDHEKLF	TRBV28	TRBJ1-4
ATGTGDGYT	TRBV10-3	TRBJ1-2
ASSLVANTEAF	TRBV6-6	TRBJ1-1
ASSLDQTYEQY	TRBV11-2	TRBJ2-7
ASRLARGRGLRKAF	TRBV12-2	TRBJ1-1
SVVPVAGTSYEQY	TRBV29-1	TRBJ2-7
ASSLAGSGYEQY	TRBV5-1	TRBJ2-7
AIREIDGMNTEAF	TRBV10-3	TRBJ1-1
ASSVVLADLGEQF	TRBV9	TRBJ2-1
ASSLGQGGEKLF	TRBV11-3	TRBJ1-4
ASSLQGGTGELF	TRBV2	TRBJ2-2
ASSFDRVSSAQY	TRBV5-1	TRBJ2-7
ASSPGLGNIQY	TRBV7-2	TRBJ2-4
ASGQSYEQY	TRBV12-5	TRBJ2-7
ASSSQGHGYT	TRBV7-6	TRBJ1-2
ASSLAVTTTGELF	TRBV5-6	TRBJ2-2
ASSFSGGDQETQY	TRBV5-1	TRBJ2-5
ASSPAVMGAGNTIY	TRBV5-1	TRBJ1-3
ASRQGAIPNSPLH	TRBV6-4	TRBJ1-6
AGGMGADTQY	TRBV6-6	TRBJ2-3
ASSIQGGGPGNTIY	TRBV2	TRBJ1-3
ASSLRTAYNEQF	TRBV7-2	TRBJ2-1
ASSVGEGMRTDTQY	TRBV9	TRBJ2-3
ASSPPGGKETQY	TRBV18	TRBJ2-5
ASSPSPQFGETQY	TRBV7-9	TRBJ2-5
ASSLSAGTGYGYT	TRBV7-2	TRBJ1-2